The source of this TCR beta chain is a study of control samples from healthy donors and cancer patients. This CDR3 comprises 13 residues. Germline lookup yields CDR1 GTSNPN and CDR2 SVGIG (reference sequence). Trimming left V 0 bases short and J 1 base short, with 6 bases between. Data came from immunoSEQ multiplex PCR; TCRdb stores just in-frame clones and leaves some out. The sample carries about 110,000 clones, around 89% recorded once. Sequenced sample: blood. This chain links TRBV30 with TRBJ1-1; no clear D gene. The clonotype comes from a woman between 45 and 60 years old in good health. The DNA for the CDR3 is TGTGCCTGGAGTGTAGGAGAGAACACTGAAGCTTTCTTT. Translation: CAWSVGENTEAFF.